This is a list of T cell receptor beta chains from one sample in a study of shared clonotypes between healthy human individuals. Clones were read by immunoSEQ multiplex PCR, and TCRdb kept only the in-frame ones, dropping some. This sample carries around 2.1 million clones, 95% of them seen once, and the ten largest clones take roughly 0.13%. Material for sequencing was naive CD4+ T cells sorted from blood. These receptors were obtained from a young man in good health. Each CDR3 is given with its conserved first and last residue. A D gene is named only where the DNA matches it firmly. The size of a clone is reported for some rows only, either as once, few or many, or as a class for expanded clones.

J gene	V gene	clone size	D gene	CDR3 DNA	CDR3 protein
TRBJ2-5	TRBV5-4	.	.	TGTGCCAGCAGCCTAGGGTTCCGGGGAGAGACCCAGTACTTC	CASSLGFRGETQYF
TRBJ2-3	TRBV4-2	.	TRBD2	TGTGCCAGCAGCCAAGGGGCTAGCGGGGGTACAGATACGCAGTATTTT	CASSQGASGGTDTQYF
TRBJ2-7	TRBV19	.	.	TGTGCCAGTAGTATTGGAGGCGGATCCTACGAGCAGTACTTC	CASSIGGGSYEQYF
TRBJ2-1	TRBV10-3	.	.	TGTGCCATCAGTGAAGCGGGCGACAATGAGCAGTTCTTC	CAISEAGDNEQFF
TRBJ1-5	TRBV14	.	TRBD1	TGTGCCAGCAGCCTGGGCGCAGCAGGGGGTCAGCCCCAGCATTTT	CASSLGAAGGQPQHF
TRBJ2-3	TRBV29-1	.	.	TGCAGCTGTGAAGAGTACAGGGTTGGGGCGCAGTATTTT	CSCEEYRVGAQYF
TRBJ2-2	TRBV5-8	.	.	TGTGCCAGCAGCTCCCGGGTGTCAGGTCCCACCGGGGAGCTGTTTTTT	CASSSRVSGPTGELFF
TRBJ2-1	TRBV5-1	.	TRBD2	TGCGCCAGCAGCTTAGGACTAGCGGGGATCAATGAGCAGTTCTTC	CASSLGLAGINEQFF
TRBJ1-6	TRBV6-1	.	.	TGTGCCAGCAGTGTTCAGGGCGCACCCCTCCACTTT	CASSVQGAPLHF
TRBJ1-6	TRBV2	.	TRBD1	TGTGCCAGCAGTTCGGACAGGGTGTATTCACCCCTCCACTTT	CASSSDRVYSPLHF
TRBJ1-2	TRBV13	once	TRBD1	TGTGCCAGCAGCTTAGGCCCGGACAGGGAGCTCTATGGCTACACCTTC	CASSLGPDRELYGYTF
TRBJ1-2	TRBV2	.	.	TGTGCCAGCAGCGGGATCGGGAAACTGGGCTATGGCTACACCTTC	CASSGIGKLGYGYTF
TRBJ2-7	TRBV29-1	.	.	TGCAGCGGTTTCGGGGATAGCTACGAGCAGTACTTC	CSGFGDSYEQYF
TRBJ2-7	TRBV11-2	.	.	TGTGCCAGCAGCTTAGGGACAAACTACGAGCAGTACTTC	CASSLGTNYEQYF
TRBJ1-6	TRBV19	.	TRBD1	TGTGCCAGTAATCCCGGGACAGGGACTTCACCCCTCCACTTT	CASNPGTGTSPLHF
TRBJ2-7	TRBV6-6	.	TRBD1	TGTGCCAGCAGAGATCCGGGACAGGGCTACGAGCAGTACTTC	CASRDPGQGYEQYF
TRBJ2-3	TRBV30	.	TRBD1	TGTGCCTGGAGTGAAGGGACAGTTACTAGCACAGATACGCAGTATTTT	CAWSEGTVTSTDTQYF
TRBJ2-7	TRBV4-3	.	.	TGCGCCAGCAGCCAAGATGAGTTCGGGGGCGAGCAGTACTTC	CASSQDEFGGEQYF
TRBJ1-1	TRBV6-6	.	.	TGTGCCAGCACCGTAGGGAACACTGAAGCTTTCTTT	CASTVGNTEAFF
TRBJ1-6	TRBV6-1	once	.	TGTGCCAGCAGTGGGGGACGAAACCCAAGATGGAGCGATAATTCACCCCTCCACTTT	CASSGGRNPRWSDNSPLHF
TRBJ2-2	TRBV11-2	.	TRBD1	TGTGCCAGCAGCTCTATGACAGGGTTGTTTACCGGGGAGCTGTTTTTT	CASSSMTGLFTGELFF
TRBJ1-1	TRBV19	.	.	TGTGCCAGTGGAGACAGGTTGGTCACTGAAGCTTTCTTT	CASGDRLVTEAFF
TRBJ2-2	TRBV6-7	.	TRBD2	TGTGCCAGCAGTTACCTCCAAGCGGGAGGCAGGGAGCTGTTTTTT	CASSYLQAGGRELFF
TRBJ2-1	TRBV9	.	.	TGTGCCAGCAGCTCCCTTGGGGGGGGCAACAATGAGCAGTTCTTC	CASSSLGGGNNEQFF
TRBJ1-2	TRBV18	.	.	TGTGCCAGCTCACCGGTGGAGGGAACTTATGGCTACACCTTC	CASSPVEGTYGYTF
TRBJ2-5	TRBV5-4	.	.	TGTGCCAGCAGCATAACAGGTGGAGGGACCCAGTACTTC	CASSITGGGTQYF
TRBJ2-7	TRBV4-3	.	.	TGCGCCAGCAGCCAAGACGCCCTAGGCGAGCAGTACTTC	CASSQDALGEQYF
TRBJ2-7	TRBV30	.	.	TGTGCCTGGTCCAGTGACCCAAGGGGGAAGCAGTACTTC	CAWSSDPRGKQYF
TRBJ1-1	TRBV9	.	.	TGTGCCAGCAGCGTATGGGGAGGGGACGTGACTGAAGCTTTCTTT	CASSVWGGDVTEAFF
TRBJ2-5	TRBV6-1	.	.	TGTGCCAGCATGCGGGGAGGAATAGAGACCCAGTACTTC	CASMRGGIETQYF
TRBJ2-1	TRBV2	once	TRBD2	TGTGCCAGCAGTGAAGCCTTGGCGGGAGGGCCCAACAATGAGCAGTTCTTC	CASSEALAGGPNNEQFF
TRBJ1-5	TRBV5-6	.	TRBD1	TGTGCCAGCAGCGCCGGACAGGGGCACAATCAGCCCCAGCATTTT	CASSAGQGHNQPQHF
TRBJ1-6	TRBV28	.	.	TGTGCCAGCAGTTTGGCACAGGGTTACCTCCACTTT	CASSLAQGYLHF
TRBJ1-6	TRBV5-4	once	.	TGTGCCAGCAGCTCTGCTTCCAGGGGAGGGTCGGATTCACCCCTCCACTTT	CASSSASRGGSDSPLHF
TRBJ2-7	TRBV6-5	.	.	TGTGCCAGCAGTTACCTAGGTAGTTTCTCCTACGAGCAGTACTTC	CASSYLGSFSYEQYF
TRBJ1-5	TRBV28	.	.	TGTGCCAGCAGTTTTTCTTCCCCAGGACGCGATCAGCCCCAGCATTTT	CASSFSSPGRDQPQHF
TRBJ2-7	TRBV10-3	.	TRBD1	TGTGCCATCAGTGCATGGACAGGGACCTCCTACGAGCAGTACTTC	CAISAWTGTSYEQYF
TRBJ1-2	TRBV5-1	.	.	TGCGCCAGCAGTTCGAGGATGCAGGCCAACTATGGCTACACCTTC	CASSSRMQANYGYTF
TRBJ1-4	TRBV5-1	.	TRBD1	TGCGCCAGCAGCCCAACGACAGGGGGGAATGAAAAACTGTTTTTT	CASSPTTGGNEKLFF
TRBJ2-7	TRBV5-1	.	TRBD2	TGCGCCAGCAGCTGGGCTAGCGGGAGGACCTACGAGCAGTACTTC	CASSWASGRTYEQYF
TRBJ2-2	TRBV10-3	.	.	TGTGCCGTTAAGACAGGAGACTCGAACACCGGGGAGCTGTTTTTT	CAVKTGDSNTGELFF
TRBJ2-5	TRBV5-4	.	TRBD2	TGTGCCAGCAGCCCGGGACGGACTAGCGGGGGACATTGGGAGACCCAGTACTTC	CASSPGRTSGGHWETQYF
TRBJ2-3	TRBV27	.	.	TGTGCCAGCAGCCGACTCCGACAGACCAACCTGCGCACAGATACGCAGTATTTT	CASSRLRQTNLRTDTQYF
TRBJ2-5	TRBV18	.	.	TGTGCCAGCCGTACCAGCTCCCAAGAGACCCAGTACTTC	CASRTSSQETQYF
TRBJ1-5	TRBV10-3	few	.	TGTGCCATCAGTGAGGGAAATAGCAATCAGCCCCAGCATTTT	CAISEGNSNQPQHF
TRBJ1-5	TRBV5-1	.	.	TGCGCCAGCAGCTTAACAGGGATCCCCACTCAGCCCCAGCATTTT	CASSLTGIPTQPQHF
TRBJ1-2	TRBV19	once	TRBD1	TGTGCCAGTAGTTTCCCGCGACAGGGGTCCTATGGCTACACCTTC	CASSFPRQGSYGYTF
TRBJ1-2	TRBV12-5	.	.	TGTGCTAGTGGTCCCCCTGGACGGAACTATGGCTACACCTTC	CASGPPGRNYGYTF
TRBJ2-5	TRBV5-1	.	.	TGCGCCAGCAGCTGGCTACTAGTCAAAGAGACCCAGTACTTC	CASSWLLVKETQYF
TRBJ1-1	TRBV19	.	.	TGTGCCAGTAGGCCGGCATTGGAGATTAGGGAAGCTTTCTTT	CASRPALEIREAFF
TRBJ1-5	TRBV29-1	.	.	TGCAGCGCCGGAGCAGGGTCGGGTCAGCCCCAGCATTTT	CSAGAGSGQPQHF
TRBJ2-3	TRBV6-6	.	TRBD2	TGTGCCAGCAGTCCCCGAGGGACTAGCGGGGAAGCGCAGTATTTT	CASSPRGTSGEAQYF
TRBJ2-7	TRBV6-5	.	.	TGTGCCTGCGGACAGCCCAACGAGCAGTACTTC	CACGQPNEQYF
TRBJ2-1	TRBV5-1	.	TRBD2	TGCGCCAGCAGCTACTTAGCGGGAGGGCCCTCCTACAATGAGCAGTTCTTC	CASSYLAGGPSYNEQFF
TRBJ2-7	TRBV6-1	.	.	TGTGCCAGCAGTGACTTACAGACCTACGAGCAGTACTTC	CASSDLQTYEQYF
TRBJ2-3	TRBV6-1	.	.	TGTGCCAGCAGGATTGACAGGACCCCAGCAGATACGCAGTATTTT	CASRIDRTPADTQYF
TRBJ2-7	TRBV19	.	.	TGTGCCAGTAGTATAGCCGAGGGGACCTCCTACGAGCAGTACTTC	CASSIAEGTSYEQYF
TRBJ1-4	TRBV6-1	.	.	TGTGCCAGCAAGGGGAGTCTGCTTGAAAAACTGTTTTTT	CASKGSLLEKLFF